The 24 T cell receptor beta chains below come from one sample, sequenced in a study of blood T cell repertoires in COVID-19. Repertoires were generated with immunoSEQ multiplex PCR, while TCRdb's copy carries only in-frame clones and drops some. Here the sample spans 90,000 to 110,000 clones, over 80% being singletons. The sequenced sample consisted of peripheral blood. These receptors originate from a woman aged 60-70 years with acute or convalescent COVID-19.

V and J are TRBV10-3 and TRBJ1-1, with D maybe TRBD1 (6 bases). The CDR3 is 15 amino acids. V lost 5 bases and J lost 0, with 13 bases in between. CDR1 and CDR2 (germline): ENHRY, SYGVKD. The DNA for the CDR3 is TGTGCCATCAGTTCAAATACAGGGATGAACACTGAAGCTTTCTTT. Protein sequence: CAISSNTGMNTEAFF.

The V and J genes are TRBV27 and TRBJ2-3, with TRBD1 matching over 9 bases. V shed 4 bases and J 4 bases; nucleotides not matched to a gene: 3. Germline CDR1 reads MNHEY; CDR2 reads SMNVEV (reference sequence). CDR3 length: 14 residues. For the CDR3, the DNA is TGTGCCAGCAGTTGGGGGACAGGGTCAGATACGCAGTATTTT. It yields the protein CASSWGTGSDTQYF.

This sequence joins TRBV18 and TRBJ1-1, with D possibly TRBD1 on 5 matching bases. The CDR3 runs to 15 residues. The germline V gene encodes CDR1 KGHSH and CDR2 LQKENI. Trimming left V 5 bases short and J 4 bases short, with 17 bases between. CDR3 nucleotide sequence: TGTGCCAGCTCAGCGGGGACCGTCCCCCTCACTGAAGCTTTCTTT. It is translated as CASSAGTVPLTEAFF. The entire variable domain, with the rest obtained from reference TRBV18 and TRBJ1-1, is as follows: NAGVMQNPRHLVRRRGQEARLRCSPMKGHSHVYWYRQLPEEGLKFMVYLQKENIIDESGMPKERFSAEFPKEGPSILRIQQVVRGDSAAYFCASSAGTVPLTEAFFGQGTRLTVV.

The chain uses TRBV12-5 and TRBJ2-5; weak D call: TRBD2 (5 bases). Germline V gene lookup returns CDR1 LGHNT and CDR2 FRNRAP. The CDR3 runs to 13 residues. Trimming left V 3 bases short and J 5 bases short, with 10 bases between. The CDR3 reads CASGFGGSETQYF. The DNA for the CDR3 is TGTGCTAGTGGTTTCGGCGGGTCGGAGACCCAGTACTTC.

This chain's CDR3 is CASSPVAAGVAEQYF. The CDR3 nucleotides are TGTGCCAGCTCACCGGTAGCAGCGGGAGTGGCCGAGCAGTACTTC. The chain couples TRBV18 to TRBJ2-7, with 8 bases matching TRBD2. This CDR3 contains 15 residues. From germline, CDR1 is KGHSH and CDR2 LQKENI. Unmatched junction bases numbered 10, after V lost 3 bases and J lost 6 bases.

The chain couples TRBV28 to TRBJ1-2; no clear D. Between the trimmed V and J ends, which lost 6 bases and 5 bases, there was a span of 22 bases. Germline loops: CDR1 MDHEN, CDR2 SYDVKM. This CDR3 contains 16 residues. In DNA form, the CDR3 reads TGTGCCAGCAGCTCTCCAGAACCGGGTCTAGTTTATGGCTACACCTTC. This sequence encodes CASSSPEPGLVYGYTF.

The chain recombines TRBV19 with TRBJ1-2; 8 nucleotides match TRBD1. The length of the CDR3 is 16 residues. V shed 9 bases and J 4 bases; nucleotides not matched to a gene: 16. Per germline, CDR1 LNHDA and CDR2 SQIVND (reference sequence). The CDR3, as DNA: TGTGCCAGCACCAGGGGGCGAGGAGGGCGAGGCTATGGCTACACCTTC. Translating gives CASTRGRGGRGYGYTF.

The rearrangement joins TRBV3-1 (or the pseudogene TRBV3-2) to TRBJ1-3; 8 positions agree with TRBD1. Germline V gene sequence: CDR1 LGHDT, CDR2 YNNKEL (reference sequence). The CDR3 extends over 15 amino acids. V dropped 2 bases and J dropped 2; count of bases not matched to a gene: 2. This chain's CDR3 is CASSQRTGTGNTIYF. Here the CDR3 DNA reads TGTGCCAGCAGCCAAAGGACAGGGACTGGAAACACCATATATTTT.

The rearrangement joins TRBV5-4 to TRBJ2-6; 9 bases map to TRBD1. From germline, CDR1 is SGHNT and CDR2 YYREEE (reference sequence). The CDR3 is 18 residues long. The V and J ends lost 4 bases and 1 base, in that order; junction bases with no gene match: 9. The DNA for the CDR3 is TGTGCCAGCAGCCTACCGGGACAGGGAAGGTCTGGGGCCAACGTCCTGACTTTC. This gives the protein CASSLPGQGRSGANVLTF.

The V gene is TRBV5-1, the J gene TRBJ2-7; D uncertain. In germline, CDR1 is SGHRS, CDR2 YFSETQ. The CDR3 contains 14 residues. The ends were cut back, 1 base at V and 5 bases at J, with 13 bases in the middle. The CDR3 loop reads CASSLPDRVNEQYF. The CDR3 coding sequence is TGCGCCAGCAGCTTGCCCGATAGAGTTAACGAGCAGTACTTC.

In this sample, this clone turned up a few times. The V gene is TRBV6-2 or TRBV6-3, the J gene TRBJ2-3; the match to TRBD2 covers 8 bases. The germline V gene has CDR1 MNHEY and CDR2 SVGEGT. The CDR3 sequence is 15 residues long. J lost 1 base, V lost 1 base, and 1 base had no gene match. The CDR3, as DNA: TGTGCCAGCAGTTACTTCGGGAGGGGCACAGATACGCAGTATTTT. Amino acids: CASSYFGRGTDTQYF.

The J gene is TRBJ1-2, the V gene TRBV28; TRBD1 is a possible D gene (6 bases). The CDR3 contains 14 residues. V dropped 3 bases and J dropped 4 bases, with 12 bases sitting between them. From germline, CDR1 is MDHEN and CDR2 SYDVKM. The CDR3 bases are TGTGCCAGCAGTTTGGGAGGGACACTCTATGGCTACACCTTC. It encodes CASSLGGTLYGYTF.

As for this clone: One end of the junction is discordant with germline, which a read error may explain. The genes are TRBV9 and TRBJ2-3, with TRBD2 identical over 7 bases. The CDR3 is made up of 13 amino acids. Germline V gene sequence: CDR1 SGDLS, CDR2 YYNGEE. The CDR3 sequence is CASSAGDYPTLRF. CDR3 nucleotide sequence: TGTGCCAGCAGCGCGGGGGACTACCCAACGCTTCGGTTT.

This chain joins TRBV28 and TRBJ2-3; 7 nucleotides line up with TRBD1. In germline, CDR1 is MDHEN, CDR2 SYDVKM. V lost 6 bases to trimming and J lost 1 base; unmatched junction nucleotides: 10. CDR3 length: 16 amino acids. The CDR3 nucleotides are TGTGCCAGCAGGGACTCCACAGGGGCCGGCACAGATACGCAGTATTTT. It specifies CASRDSTGAGTDTQYF.

The chain recombines TRBV7-9 with TRBJ2-6; 7 nucleotides align to TRBD1. The V segment lost 1 base and the J segment 2 bases; nucleotides outside the gene matches: 5. The CDR3 covers 17 residues. The germline V gene has CDR1 SEHNR and CDR2 FQNEAQ (reference sequence). The CDR3 is CASSLGGQYTGANVLTF. CDR3 DNA: TGTGCCAGCAGCTTAGGGGGACAGTACACTGGGGCCAACGTCCTGACTTTC.

The chain combines TRBV6-1 with TRBJ2-3; D is unresolved. CDR1 MNHNS and CDR2 SASEGT come from the germline V gene. Trimming left V 0 bases short and J 5 bases short, with 3 bases between. This CDR3 contains 12 residues. This chain's CDR3 is CASSEARDTQYF. For the CDR3, the DNA is TGTGCCAGCAGTGAAGCTAGAGATACGCAGTATTTT.

The chain couples TRBV19 to TRBJ2-3; 11 nucleotides align to TRBD1. The CDR3 runs to 14 residues. V was clipped by 8 bases and J by 4 bases; unmatched bases: 5. Germline CDR1 and CDR2: LNHDA and SQIVND (reference sequence). The CDR3 nucleotides are TGTGCCAGTCGGGACAGGGGGAGAGCAGATACGCAGTATTTT. Its translation is CASRDRGRADTQYF.

V usage is TRBV24-1 and J usage is TRBJ1-4, with a weak D call TRBD1 (6 bases). The length of the CDR3 is 12 residues. Between the trimmed V and J ends, which lost 5 bases and 12 bases, there was a span of 12 bases. Germline V gives CDR1 KGHDR, CDR2 SFDVKD. The CDR3 reads CATSAQGLELFF. In DNA form, the CDR3 reads TGTGCCACCAGTGCACAGGGCCTGGAACTGTTTTTT.

This chain connects TRBV5-1 to TRBJ1-1; a possible D gene is TRBD1 (6 bases). The V end lost 2 bases, the J end lost 0 bases, and 17 bases lay between the germline ends. The CDR3 has 17 amino acids. Germline assignment: CDR1 SGHRS and CDR2 YFSETQ. This CDR3 reads CASSFTGKSQMNTEAFF. The DNA of the CDR3 is TGCGCCAGCAGCTTTACAGGGAAATCCCAAATGAACACTGAAGCTTTCTTT.

V and J are TRBV9 and TRBJ1-2; D remains unclear. Deletions cut 3 bases from V and 0 bases from J, with 18 bases between. There are 17 residues in the CDR3. Looked up from germline, CDR1 is SGDLS and CDR2 is YYNGEE. The CDR3 is CASSADLGGIANYGYTF. CDR3 DNA: TGTGCCAGCAGCGCCGACCTCGGAGGGATTGCTAACTATGGCTACACCTTC.

The V gene is TRBV6-5, the J gene TRBJ2-1, with 7 bases aligning to TRBD1. This CDR3 has 13 residues. Germline trimming cut 6 bases from V and 6 bases from J; bases unmatched to any gene: 5. CDR1 and CDR2 from the germline V gene are MNHEY and SVGAGI. CDR3 in amino acids: CASSRDRSNEQFF. CDR3 sequence (DNA): TGTGCCAGCAGCCGGGACAGATCCAATGAGCAGTTCTTC.

The chain uses TRBV29-1 and TRBJ1-1, with D possibly being TRBD1 (6 bases). The CDR3 length is 12 residues. The V end lost 6 bases, the J end lost 4 bases, and 12 bases lay between the germline ends. The germline V gene has CDR1 SQVTM and CDR2 ANQGSEA. The CDR3 loop is CSVLRGGTEAFF. DNA for the CDR3: TGCAGCGTGCTCAGGGGTGGCACTGAAGCTTTCTTT.

The chain links TRBV5-4 to TRBJ2-3; D possibly corresponds to TRBD1 (6 bases). Germline CDR1 reads SGHNT; CDR2 reads YYREEE (reference sequence). V gave up 5 bases and J gave up 3 bases, with 10 bases separating them. CDR3 length equals 13 residues. CDR3 in amino acids: CASSETGTDTQYF. DNA of the CDR3: TGTGCCAGCAGTGAGACAGGTACAGATACGCAGTATTTT.

This chain joins TRBV6-5 and TRBJ2-3; possible D gene TRBD1, 5 bases. The CDR3 consists of 11 residues. V lost 5 bases to trimming and J lost 11 bases, with 11 bases between them. Germline assignment: CDR1 MNHEY and CDR2 SVGAGI. The CDR3, as DNA: TGTGCCAGCAGTACCAGGGATGGGCAGTATTTT. Protein: CASSTRDGQYF.